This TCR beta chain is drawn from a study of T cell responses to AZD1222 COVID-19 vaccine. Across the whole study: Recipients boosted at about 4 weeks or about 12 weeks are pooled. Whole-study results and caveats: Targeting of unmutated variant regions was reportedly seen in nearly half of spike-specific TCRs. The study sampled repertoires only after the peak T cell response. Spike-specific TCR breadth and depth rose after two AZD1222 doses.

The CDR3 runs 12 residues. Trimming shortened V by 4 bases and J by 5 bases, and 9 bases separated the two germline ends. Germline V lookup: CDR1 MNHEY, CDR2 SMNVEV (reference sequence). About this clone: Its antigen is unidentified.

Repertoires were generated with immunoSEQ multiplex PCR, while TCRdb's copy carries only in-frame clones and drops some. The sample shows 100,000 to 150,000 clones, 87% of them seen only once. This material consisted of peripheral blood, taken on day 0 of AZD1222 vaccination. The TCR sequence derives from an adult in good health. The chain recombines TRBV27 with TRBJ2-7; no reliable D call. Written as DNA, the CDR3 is TGTGCCAGCAGTTCCATCGCCCACGAGCAGTACTTC. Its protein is CASSSIAHEQYF.